The present T cell receptor beta chain was sequenced within a study of T-cell memory formation after mild COVID-19. TCRdb passed the 5' RACE reads through MiXCR, listing each CDR3 protein once. The sample consists of about 320,000 distinct CDR3 sequences, roughly an eighth of them appearing once. This CDR3 contains 14 residues. V lost 5 bases, J lost 7 bases, and 7 bases stayed unmatched. Input material: PBMCs or a T cell subset sorted from them (not recorded which). This TCR was sampled from a man aged 18 to 30 who had mild COVID-19 (a few samples of this study predate the infection). Cell type and time point are not known. The chain is built from TRBV12-3 or TRBV12-4 and TRBJ1-4, with TRBD1 matching over 7 bases. Here the CDR3 reads CASSETWTGEKLFF. DNA for the CDR3: TGTGCCAGCAGTGAAACATGGACAGGTGAAAAACTGTTTTTT.